Below are 32 T cell receptor beta chains sequenced from a single sample in a study of cytomegalovirus exposure and HLA in healthy donors. PCR involved 60 Vbeta and 13 Jbeta primers. The protocol was immunoSEQ multiplex PCR, while the TCRdb copy is restricted to in-frame clones and leaves out a portion. The repertoire holds about 190,000 clones, with 80% to 85% as singletons. The sample was PBMCs. The receptors come from a woman between 35 and 50 years old in good health and CMV-seronegative.

V is TRBV7-2 and J is TRBJ2-1; 8 bases map to TRBD2. The junction had 12 bases not matched to a gene; V was cut back by 5 bases and J by 12 bases. Per the germline V gene, CDR1 is SGHTA and CDR2 is FQGNSA. This CDR3 spans 14 amino acids. CDR3 DNA sequence: TGTGCCAGCAGCCCGGGGGGGGCCGTGGATGCGCAGTTCTTC. This sequence encodes CASSPGGAVDAQFF.

The CDR3 here is CSVETGKQYF. The DNA of the CDR3 is TGCAGCGTTGAAACAGGCAAGCAGTATTTT. The chain joins TRBV29-1 to TRBJ2-3, with D perhaps TRBD1 (5 bases). V was shortened by 2 bases and J by 11 bases, with 8 bases between the two germline ends. This CDR3 contains 10 residues. The germline gives CDR1 SQVTM, CDR2 ANQGSEA.

This clone has only a few counts. The chain combines TRBV14 with TRBJ2-1; 7 nucleotides agree with TRBD2. Trimming cost V 6 bases and J 7 bases; bases outside gene matches: 9. Germline lookup yields CDR1 SGHDN and CDR2 FVKESK. There are 14 residues in the CDR3. This CDR3 reads CASSRGTIRNEQFF. In DNA, the CDR3 is TGTGCCAGCAGTCGCGGGACTATTAGGAATGAGCAGTTCTTC.

This chain joins TRBV12-5 and TRBJ1-1, with D possibly TRBD1 on 6 matching bases. Germline CDR1 is LGHNT and CDR2 is FRNRAP. This CDR3 is built from 14 residues. Deletions cut 1 base from V and 2 bases from J, with 8 bases between. The CDR3 DNA is TGTGCTAGTGGTTTGGGGACAGACAACACTGAAGCTTTCTTT. Translated, it gives CASGLGTDNTEAFF.

J is TRBJ2-5 and V is TRBV7-7; D may be TRBD2 (6 bases). Germline V gene data show CDR1 as SSHAT and CDR2 as FNYEAQ (reference sequence). V was shortened by 5 bases and J by 5 bases, with 15 bases between the two germline ends. The CDR3 length is 14 residues. The CDR3 nucleotides read TGTGCCAGCAGCCCAAGGACGGAGGGGGAGACCCAGTACTTC. This encodes CASSPRTEGETQYF. Drawing the rest from reference TRBV7-7 and TRBJ2-5, the complete variable domain is GAGVSQSPRYKVTKRGQDVTLRCDPISSHATLYWYQQALGQGPEFLTYFNYEAQPDKSGLPSDRFSAERPEGSISTLTIQRTEQRDSAMYRCASSPRTEGETQYFGPGTRLLVL.

The rearrangement uses TRBV5-1 and TRBJ1-1, with D perhaps matching TRBD1 (5 bases). Germline CDR1 reads SGHRS; CDR2 reads YFSETQ. CDR3 size: 16 residues. The V and J ends lost 2 bases and 5 bases respectively, with 19 bases between them. CDR3 sequence (DNA): TGCGCCAGCAGCTTTGCGCCGGGGGGAATACAAACTGAAGCTTTCTTT. This translates into CASSFAPGGIQTEAFF.

V gene TRBV19 combines with J gene TRBJ2-5, with TRBD2 matching over 10 bases. The J call may be mistaken, given a closer DNA end match to TRBJ2-7. The length of the CDR3 is 14 residues. Germline-derived CDR1 and CDR2 are LNHDA and SQIVND (reference sequence). The CDR3 region has the DNA TGTGCCAGTAGTAAAACCCTAGCGGGAGACGAGCAGTACTTC. It translates to CASSKTLAGDEQYF.

CDR3 nucleotides: TGCGCCAGCAGCCCGGAGGGACAGGGGGTAGACATTCAGTACTTC. It codes for CASSPEGQGVDIQYF. The V call is TRBV5-1, the J call TRBJ2-4; 11 bases line up with TRBD1. The CDR3 has 15 residues. Germline loops: CDR1 SGHRS, CDR2 YFSETQ. With 4 bases clipped from V and 8 bases from J, the junction kept 8 bases outside the gene matches.

The chain employs TRBV7-2 and TRBJ2-5; unclear D gene. Between the trimmed V and J ends, which lost 6 bases and 2 bases, there was a span of 4 bases. CDR1 is SGHTA and CDR2 is FQGNSA in the germline V gene. This CDR3 contains 11 residues. CDR3 DNA sequence: TGTGCCAGCAGGCAGCAAGAGACCCAGTACTTC. It is translated as CASRQQETQYF.

CDR3 in amino acids: CASSHILAGEDEQFF. CDR3 sequence (DNA): TGCGCCAGCAGCCATATACTAGCGGGAGAGGATGAGCAGTTCTTC. This chain uses TRBV4-3 with TRBJ2-1; 11 bases fit TRBD2. The CDR3 extends over 15 amino acids. Unmatched junction bases numbered 6, after V lost 3 bases and J lost 8 bases. The germline V gene encodes CDR1 LGHNA and CDR2 YSLEER.

The gene calls are TRBV5-6 and TRBJ2-5, with 14 bases fitting TRBD2. The J call may be in error: the DNA end matches TRBJ2-7 better. The CDR3 contains 16 residues. Germline CDR1 SGHDT, CDR2 YYEEEE. CDR3 nucleotide sequence: TGTGCCAGCAGCCCAGGGACTAGCGGGAGATTCCACGAGCAGTACTTC. Translated: CASSPGTSGRFHEQYF.

This sequence joins TRBV5-4 and TRBJ2-1; a possible D gene is TRBD2 (5 bases). The CDR3 contains 13 residues. V was shortened by 1 base and J by 8 bases, with 10 bases between the two germline ends. Germline lookup yields CDR1 SGHNT and CDR2 YYREEE (reference sequence). CDR3 nucleotides: TGTGCCAGCAGCTTGCCGGGAACCGATGAGCAGTTCTTC. Translation gives CASSLPGTDEQFF.

The chain joins TRBV9 to TRBJ2-7, with 7 bases aligning to TRBD1. The length of the CDR3 is 12 residues. J lost 11 bases, V lost 4 bases, and 9 bases had no gene match. Germline values: CDR1 SGDLS, CDR2 YYNGEE. CDR3 nucleotides: TGTGCCAGCAGCCAGGGACAGAGCCTCAAGTACTTC. This codes for CASSQGQSLKYF.

The rearrangement uses TRBV6-6 and TRBJ1-3, with TRBD1 as a possible D gene (6 bases). V lost 6 bases, J lost 1 base, and 10 bases lay in between. CDR1 and CDR2 (germline): MNHNY, SVGAGI (reference sequence). The CDR3 sequence is 14 residues long. The CDR3 sequence is CASSRGQSGNTIYF. The CDR3 nucleotides read TGTGCCAGCAGCCGGGGACAATCTGGAAACACCATATATTTT.

The rearrangement joins TRBV9 to TRBJ1-2; maybe TRBD1 (6 bases). CDR1 is SGDLS and CDR2 is YYNGEE in the germline V gene. The CDR3 consists of 15 residues. With 3 bases removed from V and 0 bases from J, the gap between germline ends came to 12 bases. The CDR3 DNA sequence: TGTGCCAGCAGCGGGAGCAGGGGTTCTAACTATGGCTACACCTTC. Translation gives CASSGSRGSNYGYTF.

The chain combines TRBV7-6 with TRBJ1-1; 8 bases map to TRBD1. The CDR3 has 15 amino acids. The trim removed 6 bases at V and 1 base at J, leaving 7 bases unmatched. CDR1 and CDR2 from the germline V gene are SGHVS and FNYEAQ. As DNA, the CDR3 is TGTGCCAGCAGATACATCGACAGGGGGAACACTGAAGCTTTCTTT. Translated: CASRYIDRGNTEAFF.

The gene calls are TRBV7-9 and TRBJ1-4; tentatively, D is TRBD1 (5 bases). Germline V gene lookup returns CDR1 SEHNR and CDR2 FQNEAQ (reference sequence). The V end was cut by 3 bases, the J end by 0 bases, with 20 bases between. The CDR3 spans 19 residues. CDR3 sequence (DNA): TGTGCCAGCAGCTTGACCTTCAACAGTTGGGGGGCAACTAATGAAAAACTGTTTTTT. It yields the protein CASSLTFNSWGATNEKLFF.

The V call is TRBV27, the J call TRBJ1-2; D remains unclear. The CDR3 covers 15 residues. The V end lost 3 bases, the J end lost 1 base, and 12 bases lay between the germline ends. The germline CDR1 and CDR2 sequences are MNHEY and SMNVEV (reference sequence). DNA for the CDR3: TGTGCCAGCAGTTTCTCCCCAGGAGGTAACTATGGCTACACCTTC. The encoded protein is CASSFSPGGNYGYTF.

This chain joins TRBV19 and TRBJ1-6; D gene unclear. This CDR3 has 17 amino acids. The V end lost 1 base, the J end lost 0 bases, and 10 bases lay between the germline ends. Germline lookup yields CDR1 LNHDA and CDR2 SQIVND (reference sequence). The CDR3 nucleotides read TGTGCCAGTAGTATAGGCGGGCGGAGCTCCTATAATTCACCCCTCCACTTT. Residues: CASSIGGRSSYNSPLHF.

This chain uses TRBV11-2 with TRBJ1-2, with D uncertain. This CDR3 spans 14 amino acids. Germline V gene data show CDR1 as SGHAT and CDR2 as FQNNGV. V was cut by 5 bases and J by 4 bases, with 14 bases left in between. This CDR3 is CASSRTREGYGYTF. CDR3 sequence (DNA): TGTGCCAGCAGCCGTACCCGGGAGGGCTATGGCTACACCTTC.

J is TRBJ2-5 and V is TRBV7-2, with no clear D. Germline V gene lookup returns CDR1 SGHTA and CDR2 FQGNSA. This CDR3 has 13 amino acids. V shed 2 bases and J shed 4 bases, with 8 bases lying between them. The CDR3 sequence is CASSLPFRETQYF. The CDR3 nucleotides are TGTGCCAGCAGCTTACCCTTCAGAGAGACCCAGTACTTC.

The genes are TRBV5-1 and TRBJ2-2; 15 nucleotides align to TRBD2. The CDR3 loop spans 18 amino acids. The V gene end was trimmed by 3 bases and the J gene end by 5 bases; junction bases not matched to a gene: 8. Germline V gene lookup returns CDR1 SGHRS and CDR2 YFSETQ. CDR3 in amino acids: CASSSRTSGRAGTGELFF. CDR3 coding DNA: TGCGCCAGCAGCTCCAGGACTAGCGGGAGGGCCGGAACCGGGGAGCTGTTTTTT. Based on the CDR3 plus reference TRBV5-1 and TRBJ2-2, the full variable domain is KAGVTQTPRYLIKTRGQQVTLSCSPISGHRSVSWYQQTPGQGLQFLFEYFSETQRNKGNFPGRFSGRQFSNSRSEMNVSTLELGDSALYLCASSSRTSGRAGTGELFFGEGSRLTVL.

The genes are TRBV4-1 and TRBJ1-4; 9 bases are a match to TRBD1. Germline assignment: CDR1 MGHRA and CDR2 YSYEKL. The V and J ends lost 3 bases and 8 bases, in that order; junction bases with no gene match: 13. The CDR3 has 17 amino acids. The CDR3 loop is CASSQGQGRGRGEKLFF. The CDR3 nucleotides are TGCGCCAGCAGCCAGGGACAGGGAAGGGGACGAGGCGAAAAACTGTTTTTT.

The chain has TRBV2 and TRBJ2-7, with D possibly matching TRBD2 (6 bases). V was pared by 5 bases and J by 2 bases, with 13 bases between. The germline gives CDR1 SNHLY, CDR2 FYNNEI. The CDR3 consists of 14 residues. CDR3 sequence reads: CASSMRREPYEQYF. Written as DNA, the CDR3 is TGTGCCAGCAGTATGCGGAGGGAACCCTACGAGCAGTACTTC.

The chain uses TRBV2 and TRBJ2-3; 8 bases line up with TRBD2. Germline V gives CDR1 SNHLY, CDR2 FYNNEI. This CDR3 region has 15 residues. With 4 bases clipped from V and 4 bases from J, the junction kept 7 bases outside the gene matches. The CDR3 sequence: CASSVRAGAPDTQYF. CDR3 coding DNA: TGTGCCAGCAGTGTCCGAGCGGGAGCCCCAGATACGCAGTATTTT.

The chain has TRBV5-8 and TRBJ2-1, with TRBD1 identical over 9 bases. This CDR3 has 17 amino acids. CDR1 is SGHTS, CDR2 YDEGEE, per germline. The trim removed 4 bases at V and 0 bases at J, leaving 8 bases unmatched. CDR3 loop: CASSLDRGGDSYNEQFF. CDR3 DNA: TGTGCCAGCAGCCTAGACAGGGGGGGGGACTCCTACAATGAGCAGTTCTTC.

The genes are TRBV16 and TRBJ1-1; the D gene is possibly TRBD1 (5 bases). In germline, CDR1 is KGHSY, CDR2 FQNENV. The CDR3 covers 15 residues. The V end lost 4 bases, the J end lost 5 bases, and 17 bases lay between the germline ends. The CDR3 DNA is TGTGCCAGCAGCCCCCAGGGAGGATTAGGGACTGAAGCTTTCTTT. Encoded protein: CASSPQGGLGTEAFF.

This chain uses TRBV19 with TRBJ2-3; 7 nucleotides line up with TRBD2. The CDR3 sequence is 15 residues long. Germline CDR1 reads LNHDA; CDR2 reads SQIVND (reference sequence). With 5 bases clipped from V and 3 bases from J, the junction kept 8 bases outside the gene matches. The CDR3 loop is CASSFGTTSTDTQYF. Here the CDR3 DNA reads TGTGCCAGTAGTTTTGGGACTACCTCGACAGATACGCAGTATTTT.

The rearrangement uses TRBV4-3 and TRBJ1-2; TRBD1 might be the D (6 bases). The CDR3 contains 13 residues. With 0 bases removed from V and 8 bases from J, the gap between germline ends came to 10 bases. Germline loops: CDR1 LGHNA, CDR2 YSLEER. The DNA for the CDR3 is TGCGCCAGCAGCCAAGAGCCTGGGGGCGGCTACACCTTC. Its translation: CASSQEPGGGYTF.

This chain joins TRBV19 and TRBJ1-5; D not resolved. Germline CDR1 is LNHDA and CDR2 is SQIVND (reference sequence). Trimming left V 2 bases short and J 4 bases short, with 9 bases between. This CDR3 has 14 amino acids. The CDR3 sequence is CASSIRTLNQPQHF. The CDR3 DNA follows: TGTGCCAGTAGTATAAGGACTCTAAATCAGCCCCAGCATTTT. The variable domain in full, completed from reference TRBV19 and TRBJ1-5, reads DGGITQSPKYLFRKEGQNVTLSCEQNLNHDAMYWYRQDPGQGLRLIYYSQIVNDFQKGDIAEGYSVSREKKESFPLTVTSAQKNPTAFYLCASSIRTLNQPQHFGDGTRLSIL.

J is TRBJ1-2 and V is TRBV2; D not certain. V was pared by 5 bases and J by 7 bases, with 5 bases between. CDR1 and CDR2 from the germline V gene are SNHLY and FYNNEI. The CDR3 length is 10 residues. CDR3 sequence (DNA): TGTGCCAGCAGTCCCGGTGGCTACACCTTC. This codes for CASSPGGYTF.

The V and J genes are TRBV5-4 and TRBJ2-3; D is unclear. CDR1 and CDR2 from the germline V gene are SGHNT and YYREEE (reference sequence). Trimming removed 0 bases at V and 2 bases at J, with 7 bases between. CDR3 size: 14 residues. The CDR3: CASSLESITDTQYF. CDR3 sequence (DNA): TGTGCCAGCAGCTTGGAGAGCATCACAGATACGCAGTATTTT.